The 21 T cell receptor beta chains below come from one sample, sequenced in a study of cytomegalovirus exposure and HLA in healthy donors. Primers for the PCR totalled 60 Vbeta and 13 Jbeta. Assay used: immunoSEQ multiplex PCR; TCRdb lists only in-frame clones, some missing. The sample contains 160,000 or so clones, just over 75% of which appear only once. The source material was PBMCs. These receptors were obtained from a woman aged 40 to 50 in good health and CMV-seronegative.

CDR3 sequence: CAWSPAGDQPQHF. In DNA, the CDR3 is TGTGCCTGGAGCCCAGCCGGAGACCAGCCCCAGCATTTT. The genes are TRBV30 and TRBJ1-5; D remains unclear. V lost 3 bases, J lost 7 bases, and 13 bases lay in between. The CDR3 runs to 13 residues. The germline gives CDR1 GTSNPN, CDR2 SVGIG (reference sequence).

CDR3 sequence: CASSLGQNTEAFF. For the CDR3, the DNA is TGTGCCAGCAGCTTAGGACAGAACACTGAAGCTTTCTTT. The J gene is TRBJ1-1, the V gene TRBV7-2; D gene unclear. The V gene's germline CDR1 is SGHTA and CDR2 FQGNSA. This CDR3 has 13 amino acids. The V gene lost 1 base and the J gene lost 1 base, with 4 bases spanning the gap.

The V and J genes are TRBV10-3 and TRBJ2-7; TRBD1 matches 8 bases. Per the germline V gene, CDR1 is ENHRY and CDR2 is SYGVKD. V shed 3 bases, J shed 5 bases, and the junction held 9 bases outside the gene matches. This CDR3 comprises 15 residues. CDR3 sequence (DNA): TGTGCCATCAGTGACGGAGGGCAGGGGGCTGACGAGCAGTACTTC. Protein: CAISDGGQGADEQYF.

The rearrangement joins TRBV11-3 to TRBJ1-1, with a tentative D call TRBD1 (5 bases). The CDR3 totals 18 residues. V lost 0 bases and J lost 3, with 20 bases in between. Germline-derived CDR1 and CDR2 are SGHNT and YENEEA. The CDR3 reads CASSLDHGPGDLDTEAFF. The CDR3 bases are TGTGCCAGCAGCTTAGATCATGGGCCCGGGGACTTAGACACTGAAGCTTTCTTT.

The chain links TRBV30 to TRBJ1-4, with D perhaps matching TRBD1 (6 bases). Looked up from germline, CDR1 is GTSNPN and CDR2 is SVGIG (reference sequence). The V end was cut by 3 bases, the J end by 6 bases, with 11 bases between. This CDR3 comprises 13 residues. This CDR3 is CAWSYGGDEKLFF. The DNA for the CDR3 is TGTGCCTGGAGCTATGGGGGCGATGAAAAACTGTTTTTT.

A few counts support this clone. The CDR3 is CASSSATGTNTEAFF. The CDR3 DNA reads TGTGCCAGCAGTTCCGCGACAGGGACCAACACTGAAGCTTTCTTT. The chain combines TRBV6-6 with TRBJ1-1, with TRBD1 matching over 7 bases. CDR3 length equals 15 residues. The V segment lost 4 bases and the J segment 2 bases; nucleotides outside the gene matches: 7. The germline CDR1 and CDR2 sequences are MNHNY and SVGAGI (reference sequence).

V is TRBV19 and J is TRBJ1-5; a possible D gene is TRBD1 (6 bases). This CDR3 has 15 amino acids. The V end was cut by 6 bases, the J end by 5 bases, with 17 bases between. Looked up from germline, CDR1 is LNHDA and CDR2 is SQIVND (reference sequence). The CDR3 region is CASSPPTGVYQPQHF. The CDR3 coding sequence is TGTGCCAGTAGCCCACCGACAGGCGTTTATCAGCCCCAGCATTTT.

J is TRBJ1-2 and V is TRBV2, with 10 bases matching TRBD1. The CDR3 is 16 amino acids. V shed 7 bases, J shed 0 bases, and the junction held 8 bases outside the gene matches. Germline CDR1 and CDR2: SNHLY and FYNNEI. In DNA, the CDR3 is TGTGCCAGCAAACGGGACAGGGGAGGAGCTAACTATGGCTACACCTTC. Translated: CASKRDRGGANYGYTF.

The chain carries TRBV19 and TRBJ1-5; D may be TRBD1 (5 bases). Germline V gives CDR1 LNHDA, CDR2 SQIVND (reference sequence). This CDR3 has 15 amino acids. V lost 7 bases, J lost 6 bases, and 19 bases lay in between. CDR3 amino acids: CASTPGQGIGQPQHF. CDR3 bases: TGTGCCAGTACCCCAGGGCAGGGAATAGGTCAGCCCCAGCATTTT.

The chain carries TRBV6-1 and TRBJ1-2, with a tentative D call TRBD1 (5 bases). Looked up from germline, CDR1 is MNHNS and CDR2 is SASEGT. V was shortened by 8 bases and J by 4 bases, with 14 bases between the two germline ends. This CDR3 is built from 13 residues. The CDR3 sequence is CASGGLVGYGYTF. The DNA of the CDR3 is TGTGCCAGCGGGGGACTGGTGGGCTATGGCTACACCTTC.

The genes are TRBV6-6 and TRBJ2-7; the match to TRBD1 covers 11 bases. Germline V gene lookup returns CDR1 MNHNY and CDR2 SVGAGI (reference sequence). J was trimmed by 7 bases and V by 5 bases; bases with no gene match: 10. The length of the CDR3 is 15 residues. The CDR3 DNA reads TGTGCCAGCAGTGAGCAAGGGACAGGGGGTAAAGAGCAGTACTTC. This codes for CASSEQGTGGKEQYF.

This sequence joins TRBV5-1 and TRBJ2-1, with D perhaps matching TRBD2 (6 bases). From germline, CDR1 is SGHRS and CDR2 YFSETQ. This CDR3 contains 14 residues. V lost 0 bases, J lost 7 bases, and 11 bases lay in between. This CDR3 is CASSLEGLYNEQFF. In DNA form, the CDR3 reads TGCGCCAGCAGCTTGGAGGGACTGTATAATGAGCAGTTCTTC.

J is TRBJ2-2 and V is TRBV30; D not certain. The germline V gene has CDR1 GTSNPN and CDR2 SVGIG (reference sequence). The CDR3 covers 12 residues. Deletions cut 1 base from V and 4 bases from J, with 4 bases between. The CDR3 protein is CAWSAFTGELFF. The CDR3, as DNA: TGTGCCTGGAGTGCCTTCACCGGGGAGCTGTTTTTT. Together with reference TRBV30 and TRBJ2-2, the CDR3 gives the full variable domain: SQTIHQWPATLVQPVGSPLSLECTVEGTSNPNLYWYRQAAGRGLQLLFYSVGIGQISSEVPQNLSASRPQDRQFILSSKKLLLSDSGFYLCAWSAFTGELFFGEGSRLTVL.

This clone was found once. V is TRBV6-5 and J is TRBJ2-3; a possible D gene is TRBD2 (5 bases). This CDR3 spans 13 amino acids. The V gene's germline CDR1 is MNHEY and CDR2 SVGAGI. The V end lost 5 bases, the J end lost 6 bases, and 12 bases lay between the germline ends. CDR3 sequence (DNA): TGTGCCAGCAGTACTGTTTTAGCGGATACGCAGTATTTT. Protein: CASSTVLADTQYF.

The J gene is TRBJ2-3, the V gene TRBV27; the match to TRBD2 covers 10 bases. From germline, CDR1 is MNHEY and CDR2 SMNVEV (reference sequence). The CDR3 is 13 amino acids. With V trimmed by 6 bases and J by 6 bases, 3 bases remained unmatched. CDR3 sequence: CASRKREGDTQYF. In DNA, the CDR3 is TGTGCCAGCAGGAAGCGGGAGGGGGATACGCAGTATTTT.

The chain is built from TRBV4-2 and TRBJ2-7, with D possibly TRBD1 on 5 matching bases. Trimming cost V 1 base and J 3 bases, with 10 bases left between them. CDR3 size: 14 residues. The germline CDR1 and CDR2 sequences are LGHNA and YNFKEQ. This chain's CDR3 is CASSQGAGYYEQYF. CDR3 sequence (DNA): TGTGCCAGCAGCCAAGGGGCAGGGTACTACGAGCAGTACTTC.

The chain carries TRBV11-3 and TRBJ2-3, with 7 nucleotides matching TRBD1. CDR3 size: 12 residues. CDR1 and CDR2 from the germline V gene are SGHNT and YENEEA. V was clipped by 0 bases and J by 15 bases; unmatched bases: 6. The chain's CDR3 is CASSLDPGQPYF. The CDR3 DNA reads as TGTGCCAGCAGCTTAGATCCGGGACAGCCCTATTTT. The whole variable domain, filled in from reference TRBV11-3 and TRBJ2-3, reads EAGVVQSPRYKIIEKKQPVAFWCNPISGHNTLYWYLQNLGQGPELLIRYENEEAVDDSQLPKDRFSAERLKGVDSTLKIQPAELGDSAVYLCASSLDPGQPYFGPGTRLTVL.

This clone was counted a few times. This chain connects TRBV5-1 to TRBJ2-1; D possibly corresponds to TRBD1 (7 bases). The CDR3 has 16 amino acids. Between the trimmed V and J ends, which lost 0 bases and 8 bases, there was a span of 18 bases. Germline CDR1 and CDR2: SGHRS and YFSETQ. In nucleotides, the CDR3 is TGCGCCAGCAGCTTGGCCACTAGCTCCCAGGGGGATGAGCAGTTCTTC. This translates into CASSLATSSQGDEQFF.

This chain uses TRBV19 with TRBJ2-6, with D possibly TRBD1 on 6 matching bases. The CDR3 is 14 residues long. Germline V gene data show CDR1 as LNHDA and CDR2 as SQIVND (reference sequence). V shed 5 bases and J shed 4 bases, with 9 bases lying between them. CDR3 in amino acids: CASSPGAGANVLTF. CDR3 DNA sequence: TGTGCCAGTAGTCCAGGGGCCGGGGCCAACGTCCTGACTTTC. The full variable domain, completed using reference TRBV19 and TRBJ2-6, is DGGITQSPKYLFRKEGQNVTLSCEQNLNHDAMYWYRQDPGQGLRLIYYSQIVNDFQKGDIAEGYSVSREKKESFPLTVTSAQKNPTAFYLCASSPGAGANVLTFGAGSRLTVL.

The rearrangement links TRBV6-7 to TRBJ2-3; D is uncertain. TRBV6-7 is an open reading frame whose function is uncertain. The CDR3 consists of 13 residues. Trimming took off 2 bases at V and 3 bases at J, with 6 bases between the two ends. This CDR3 is CASSYVSTDTQYF. The CDR3 bases are TGTGCCAGCAGTTACGTATCGACAGATACGCAGTATTTT.

The chain links TRBV14 to TRBJ2-5; D call uncertain. The tail of the sequence fits TRBJ2-7 better, so the J call may be wrong. Germline V gene sequence: CDR1 SGHDN, CDR2 FVKESK. The CDR3 consists of 11 residues. The CDR3 DNA is TGTGCCAGCAGCTCCACCTACGAGCAGTACTTC. This sequence encodes CASSSTYEQYF.